This TCR beta chain was sequenced for a study of blood T cells in healthy people across ages. A J-beta primer mix and a sample-barcoded 5' primer were used in a second PCR of about 7 to 12 cycles. TCRdb ran MiXCR on the 5' RACE reads and lists one entry per CDR3 protein. The sample yields approximately 1,700,000 distinct CDR3 sequences, about 39% seen once. The CDR3 consists of 18 residues. CDR1 is DFQATT and CDR2 is SNEGSKA in the germline V gene (reference sequence). V lost 2 bases to trimming and J lost 1 base, with 21 bases between them. The receptor comes from a human donor in good health. V and J are TRBV20-1 and TRBJ2-1; maybe TRBD1 (6 bases). Input material: blood. CDR3 sequence reads: CSARRNHRAGQSYNEQFF. DNA of the CDR3: TGCAGTGCTAGAAGAAACCACAGGGCCGGTCAATCCTACAATGAGCAGTTCTTC.